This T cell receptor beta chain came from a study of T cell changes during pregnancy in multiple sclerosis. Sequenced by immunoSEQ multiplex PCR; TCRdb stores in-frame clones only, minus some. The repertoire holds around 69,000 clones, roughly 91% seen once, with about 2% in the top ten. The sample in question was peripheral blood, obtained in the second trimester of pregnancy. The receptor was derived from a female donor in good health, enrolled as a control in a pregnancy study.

The CDR3 DNA is TGTGCCAGCAGCTTAGAGCGGCTACCCTTCTACAATGAGCAGTTCTTC. It specifies CASSLERLPFYNEQFF. The gene calls are TRBV11-2 and TRBJ2-1; D unclear. V lost 0 bases to trimming and J lost 3 bases, with 12 bases between them. Germline-derived CDR1 and CDR2 are SGHAT and FQNNGV. This CDR3 comprises 16 residues.